Below, 20 T cell receptor beta chains from the same sample are listed, as sequenced in a study of T cell responses to AZD1222 COVID-19 vaccine. The assay was immunoSEQ multiplex PCR, and TCRdb's table has in-frame clones only and misses some. The repertoire consists of some 150,000 clones, with 89% occurring once and the leading ten covering around 1.5%. The material was peripheral blood, obtained 28 days after the second AZD1222 dose. These receptors all stem from an adult who received the AZD1222 COVID-19 vaccine.

The chain links TRBV27 to TRBJ1-6; 9 nucleotides agree with TRBD1. CDR3 length: 16 residues. Germline values: CDR1 MNHEY, CDR2 SMNVEV (reference sequence). V lost 6 bases to trimming and J lost 5 bases; unmatched junction nucleotides: 8. CDR3 bases: TGTGCCAGCAGGACAACAGGGGGCGCGGATAATTCACCCCTCCACTTT. This sequence encodes CASRTTGGADNSPLHF.

As regards this clone: A junction end diverges from the germline sequence, so it may reflect a read error. The chain joins TRBV7-7 to TRBJ1-2, with D hard to call. The CDR3 spans 14 residues. Germline V gene sequence: CDR1 SSHAT, CDR2 FNYEAQ (reference sequence). In DNA, the CDR3 is TGTGCTAGCAGCTTACGTCTAGACTTAAATGGCTACACCTTC. It yields the protein CASSLRLDLNGYTF.

CDR3 DNA sequence: TGCGCCAGCAGCCAACCGGGACAGGGAAATCAGCCCCAGCATTTT. Translation: CASSQPGQGNQPQHF. The rearrangement joins TRBV4-1 to TRBJ1-5, with 9 bases aligning to TRBD1. With V trimmed by 2 bases and J by 4 bases, 3 bases remained unmatched. CDR3 length: 15 residues. Germline values: CDR1 MGHRA, CDR2 YSYEKL.

This chain links TRBV4-1 with TRBJ1-3, with no clear D. The V end was cut by 1 base, the J end by 4 bases, with 2 bases between. This CDR3 comprises 12 residues. Germline V gene sequence: CDR1 MGHRA, CDR2 YSYEKL. Here the CDR3 DNA reads TGCGCCAGCAGCCAAGCAGGAAACACCATATATTTT. It translates to CASSQAGNTIYF.

The CDR3, as DNA: TGTGCCAGCAGCCGGACTAGCGGGAGTTATGGGAATGAGCAGTTCTTC. It yields the protein CASSRTSGSYGNEQFF. The chain has TRBV7-2 and TRBJ2-1; 13 bases are shared with TRBD2. CDR3 length: 16 amino acids. Unmatched junction bases numbered 8, after V lost 5 bases and J lost 7 bases. Germline values: CDR1 SGHTA, CDR2 FQGNSA.

The chain is built from TRBV6-9 and TRBJ1-5, with D unresolved. V lost 4 bases and J 4 bases, leaving 5 bases between the germline ends. This CDR3 contains 12 residues. CDR1 is MNHGY, CDR2 SVAAGI, per germline. The CDR3 DNA follows: TGTGCCAGCAGTTTTCAGAATCAGCCCCAGCATTTT. This codes for CASSFQNQPQHF.

J is TRBJ2-2 and V is TRBV5-1; 7 nucleotides agree with TRBD2. The J segment lost 5 bases and the V segment lost 4 bases, leaving 14 bases of the junction unmatched. The CDR3 totals 17 residues. Germline V gene sequence: CDR1 SGHRS, CDR2 YFSETQ. CDR3 protein: CASSPKLASMGTGELFF. The CDR3 bases are TGCGCCAGCAGCCCTAAACTAGCGTCCATGGGGACCGGGGAGCTGTTTTTT.

The chain combines TRBV2 with TRBJ1-5; D call uncertain. Trimming removed 1 base from V and 4 bases from J, with 5 bases in between. CDR3 length equals 13 residues. Germline lookup yields CDR1 SNHLY and CDR2 FYNNEI. CDR3 sequence: CASSEGGNQPQHF. The CDR3 coding sequence is TGTGCCAGCAGTGAAGGAGGGAATCAGCCCCAGCATTTT.

The chain carries TRBV15 and TRBJ1-4; D is perhaps TRBD1 (6 bases). The CDR3 extends over 19 amino acids. V shed 11 bases and J shed 0 bases, with 28 bases lying between them. The germline gives CDR1 LNHNV, CDR2 YYDKDF (reference sequence). The CDR3 DNA is TGTGCCTCCACGAGGTTTGGGGGGGCGACCCGTCCAACTAATGAAAAACTGTTTTTT. This codes for CASTRFGGATRPTNEKLFF.

In its sample, this clone was seen a few times. The rearrangement joins TRBV29-1 to TRBJ2-2; D tentatively reads TRBD1 or TRBD2 (6 bases each). The CDR3 totals 15 residues. The V end was cut by 5 bases, the J end by 3 bases, with 16 bases between. CDR1 is SQVTM, CDR2 ANQGSEA, per germline. For the CDR3, the DNA is TGCAGCGTTAAGGGGGTAACGGGAGACACCGGGGAGCTGTTTTTT. This translates into CSVKGVTGDTGELFF.

The chain is built from TRBV4-2 and TRBJ1-3; D uncertain. CDR3 length equals 15 residues. Germline V lookup: CDR1 LGHNA, CDR2 YNFKEQ. V was shortened by 0 bases and J by 1 base, with 7 bases between the two germline ends. CDR3 DNA sequence: TGTGCCAGCAGCCAAGACGGCGGGTCTGGAAACACCATATATTTT. Translation gives CASSQDGGSGNTIYF.

The chain uses TRBV9 and TRBJ2-6; D may be TRBD1 (5 bases). Trimming took off 6 bases at V and 0 bases at J, with 13 bases between the two ends. From germline, CDR1 is SGDLS and CDR2 YYNGEE. This CDR3 is built from 16 residues. CDR3 coding DNA: TGTGCCAGCACAACAGGAAGCAACTCTGGGGCCAACGTCCTGACTTTC. As protein: CASTTGSNSGANVLTF.

V is TRBV5-8 and J is TRBJ1-3; D is undetermined. Deletions cut 2 bases from V and 1 base from J, with 16 bases between. The CDR3 sequence is 17 residues long. Germline assignment: CDR1 SGHTS and CDR2 YDEGEE. CDR3: CASSFALTIWSGNTIYF. The CDR3 DNA reads as TGTGCCAGCAGCTTTGCACTAACCATATGGTCTGGAAACACCATATATTTT.

V usage is TRBV20-1 and J usage is TRBJ2-3; a weak D match, TRBD1 (5 bases). The CDR3 runs to 17 residues. The germline V gene encodes CDR1 DFQATT and CDR2 SNEGSKA (reference sequence). The ends were cut back, 3 bases at V and 0 bases at J, with 19 bases in the middle. The CDR3 coding sequence is TGCAGTGCTAGTAGGGGCCACACCAGATCTAGCACAGATACGCAGTATTTT. Amino acid sequence: CSASRGHTRSSTDTQYF.

The V and J genes are TRBV7-2 and TRBJ1-1, with 7 bases aligning to TRBD1. This CDR3 is built from 14 residues. Losses at the gene ends were 5 bases for V and 6 bases for J; bases not matched to a gene: 9. Germline V gene data show CDR1 as SGHTA and CDR2 as FQGNSA. This chain's CDR3 is CASSQRQGGAEAFF. CDR3 coding DNA: TGTGCCAGCAGCCAAAGACAGGGAGGGGCTGAAGCTTTCTTT.

This clone is a singleton in its sample. The V and J genes are TRBV28 and TRBJ2-1; the D is unclear. Germline values: CDR1 MDHEN, CDR2 SYDVKM. V gave up 6 bases and J gave up 15 bases, with 15 bases separating them. This CDR3 is 11 amino acids long. The CDR3 region is CASSYRGRRFF. The CDR3 nucleotides read TGTGCCAGCAGCTACCGCGGACGACGGTTCTTC. The entire variable domain, with the rest obtained from reference TRBV28 and TRBJ2-1, is as follows: DVKVTQSSRYLVKRTGEKVFLECVQDMDHENMFWYRQDPGLGLRLIYFSYDVKMKEKGDIPEGYSVSREKKERFSLILESASTNQTSMYLCASSYRGRRFFGPGTRLTVL.

The chain recombines TRBV7-2 with TRBJ2-3; D is unclear. The germline gives CDR1 SGHTA, CDR2 FQGNSA. CDR3 size: 14 residues. Trimming stripped 2 bases from V and 3 bases from J, with 9 bases between. CDR3 sequence (DNA): TGTGCCAGCAGCTTAAGAGAGAGGACAGATACGCAGTATTTT. Translation: CASSLRERTDTQYF. Based on the CDR3 plus reference TRBV7-2 and TRBJ2-3, the full variable domain is GAGVSQSPSNKVTEKGKDVELRCDPISGHTALYWYRQSLGQGLEFLIYFQGNSAPDKSGLPSDRFSAERTGGSVSTLTIQRTQQEDSAVYLCASSLRERTDTQYFGPGTRLTVL.

Comment on this clone: Other DNA sequences in this sample translate to the same CDR3. V gene TRBV14 combines with J gene TRBJ2-7; D uncertain. V lost 1 base and J lost 2, with 9 bases in between. This CDR3 contains 14 residues. Germline CDR1 and CDR2: SGHDN and FVKESK. In DNA form, the CDR3 reads TGTGCCAGCAGCCAAGGCTCACTACCCTACGAGCAGTACTTC. Translating gives CASSQGSLPYEQYF.

This clone appeared a single time. This chain links TRBV4-3 with TRBJ2-7, with D possibly matching TRBD1 (5 bases). CDR3 length equals 14 residues. The ends were cut back, 2 bases at V and 6 bases at J, with 14 bases in the middle. Germline CDR1 and CDR2: LGHNA and YSLEER. CDR3 sequence: CASSQLWTSGEQYF. In DNA, the CDR3 is TGCGCCAGCAGCCAACTTTGGACATCGGGCGAGCAGTACTTC.

V gene TRBV19 combines with J gene TRBJ2-7; 7 bases are a match to TRBD1. The CDR3 is 15 residues long. The junction had 3 bases not matched to a gene; V was cut back by 0 bases and J by 1 base. Per the germline V gene, CDR1 is LNHDA and CDR2 is SQIVND (reference sequence). The CDR3 bases are TGTGCCAGTAGTATAGAGTTACAGGGGTCCTACGAGCAGTACTTC. Translation: CASSIELQGSYEQYF.